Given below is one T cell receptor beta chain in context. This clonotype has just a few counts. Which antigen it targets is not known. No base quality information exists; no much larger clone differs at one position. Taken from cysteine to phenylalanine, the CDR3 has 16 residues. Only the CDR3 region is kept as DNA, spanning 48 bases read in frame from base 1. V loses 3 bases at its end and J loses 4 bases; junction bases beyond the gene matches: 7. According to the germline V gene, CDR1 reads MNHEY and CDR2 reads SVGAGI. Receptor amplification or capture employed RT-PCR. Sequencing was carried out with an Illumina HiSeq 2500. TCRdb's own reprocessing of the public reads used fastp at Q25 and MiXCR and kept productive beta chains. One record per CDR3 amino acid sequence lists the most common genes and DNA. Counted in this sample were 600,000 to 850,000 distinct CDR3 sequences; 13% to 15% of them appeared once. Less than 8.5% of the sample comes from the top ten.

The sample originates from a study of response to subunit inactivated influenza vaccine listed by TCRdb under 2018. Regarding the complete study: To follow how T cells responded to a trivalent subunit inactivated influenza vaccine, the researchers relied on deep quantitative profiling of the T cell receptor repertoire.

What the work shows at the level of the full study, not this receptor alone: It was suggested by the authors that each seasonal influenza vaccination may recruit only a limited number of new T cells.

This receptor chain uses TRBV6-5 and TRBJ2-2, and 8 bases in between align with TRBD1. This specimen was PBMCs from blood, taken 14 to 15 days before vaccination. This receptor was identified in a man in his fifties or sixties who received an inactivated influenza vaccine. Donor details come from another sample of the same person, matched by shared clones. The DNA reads TGTGCCAGCAGTTATACGGCAGGGGGCCGCACCGGGGAGCTGTTTTTT. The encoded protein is CASSYTAGGRTGELFF.